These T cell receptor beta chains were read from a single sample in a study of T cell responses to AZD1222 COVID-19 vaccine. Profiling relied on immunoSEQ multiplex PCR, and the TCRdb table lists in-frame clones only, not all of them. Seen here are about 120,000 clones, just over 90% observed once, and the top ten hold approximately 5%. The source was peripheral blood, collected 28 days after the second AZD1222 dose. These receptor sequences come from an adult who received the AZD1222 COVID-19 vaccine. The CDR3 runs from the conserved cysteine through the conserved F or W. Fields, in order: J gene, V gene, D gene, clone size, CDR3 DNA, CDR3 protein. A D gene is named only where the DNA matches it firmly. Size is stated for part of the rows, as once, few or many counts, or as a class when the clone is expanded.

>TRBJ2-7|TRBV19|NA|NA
TGTGCCAGTCGTGGGGGGGGGCGCGTTTACGAGCAGTACTTC
CASRGGGRVYEQYF
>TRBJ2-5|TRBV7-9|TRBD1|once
TGTGCCAGCAGCCAATGGACAGGGGAGTTTCAAGAGACCCAGTACTTC
CASSQWTGEFQETQYF
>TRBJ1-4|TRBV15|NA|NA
TGTGCCACCAGACGGGCGGGAGCAACTAATGAAAAACTGTTTTTT
CATRRAGATNEKLFF
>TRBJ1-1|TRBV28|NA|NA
TGTGCCAGCAGTGGACAGCACACTGAAGCTTTCTTT
CASSGQHTEAFF
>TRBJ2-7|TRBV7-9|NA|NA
TGTGCCAGCAGCTTTGGGGAATTGGACGAGCAGTACTTC
CASSFGELDEQYF
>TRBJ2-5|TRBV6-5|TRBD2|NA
TGTGCCAGCAGAGGACTAGCGGAGCTAGAGACCCAGTACTTC
CASRGLAELETQYF
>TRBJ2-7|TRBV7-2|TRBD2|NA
TGTGCCAGCAGCCCCCGCGCTTTAGCGGGATTTGGGGAGCAGTACTTC
CASSPRALAGFGEQYF
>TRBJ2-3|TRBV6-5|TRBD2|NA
TGTGCCAGCAGCACTAGCGGGGGGGAGTTAGATACGCAGTATTTT
CASSTSGGELDTQYF
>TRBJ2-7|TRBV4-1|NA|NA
TGCGCCAGCAGCCAAGATCCATTACCCCCCTACGAGCAGTACTTC
CASSQDPLPPYEQYF
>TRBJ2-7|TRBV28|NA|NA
TGTGCCAGCAGTGCGTACAGGGGCGGGGTTTCCCGGGGCGAGCAGTACTTC
CASSAYRGGVSRGEQYF
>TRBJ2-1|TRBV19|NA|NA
TGTGCCACCCTTAGGAGGGGTTCCTACAATGAGCAGTTCTTC
CATLRRGSYNEQFF
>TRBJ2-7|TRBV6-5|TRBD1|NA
TGTGCCAGCAGTTACGGGACAGGGGGCAAACAGCAGTACTTC
CASSYGTGGKQQYF
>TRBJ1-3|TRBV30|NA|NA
TGTGCCTGGAGTGTTTCCGATGGAAACACCATATATTTT
CAWSVSDGNTIYF
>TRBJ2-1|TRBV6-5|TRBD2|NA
TGTGCCAGCAGTTACATCATTAGCGGGTGGAAAGAGGGGTTCTTC
CASSYIISGWKEGFF
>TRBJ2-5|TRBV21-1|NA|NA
TGTGCCAGCAGCAACAGGCGGGGAGGGGAGACCCAGTACTTC
CASSNRRGGETQYF
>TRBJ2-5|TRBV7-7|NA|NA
TGTGCTAGCAGCTTAGGGTACCAAGAGACCCAGTACTTC
CASSLGYQETQYF
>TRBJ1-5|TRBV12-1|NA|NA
NA
CASSFLWGFDQPQHF
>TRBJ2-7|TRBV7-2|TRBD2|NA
TGTGCCAGCAGTCCCGGGACTAGCGAATACGAGCAGTACTTC
CASSPGTSEYEQYF
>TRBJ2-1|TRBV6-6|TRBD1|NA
TGTGCCAGCAGAAACAGGGGTGATGAGCAGTTCTTC
CASRNRGDEQFF
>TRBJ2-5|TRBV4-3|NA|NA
TGCGCCAGCAGCCAAGGTCTCTGGGTTGGAGGGGATCAAGAGACCCAGTACTTC
CASSQGLWVGGDQETQYF
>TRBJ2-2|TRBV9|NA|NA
TGTGCCAGCAGCGTAGAGACGGGCCTGAGCGGGGAGCTGTTTTTT
CASSVETGLSGELFF
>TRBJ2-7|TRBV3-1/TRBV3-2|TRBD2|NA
TGTGCCAGCAGCCAAGACGAAGGCGGGAGGGATAACGAGCAGTACTTC
CASSQDEGGRDNEQYF
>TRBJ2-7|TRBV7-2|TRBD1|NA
TGTGCCAGCAGACGGGAAGACAGGGACGAGCAGTACTTC
CASRREDRDEQYF
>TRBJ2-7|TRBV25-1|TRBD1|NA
TGTGCCAGCATGCCCCCGGGACAGGGGTACGAGCAGTACTTC
CASMPPGQGYEQYF
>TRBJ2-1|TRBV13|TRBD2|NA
TGTGCCAGCAGCTTAGGGCGGGGGGTTAACAATGAGCAGTTCTTC
CASSLGRGVNNEQFF
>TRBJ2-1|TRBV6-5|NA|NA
TGTGCCAGCAGTTACGGGCAGAGCTCCTACAATGAGCAGTTCTTC
CASSYGQSSYNEQFF
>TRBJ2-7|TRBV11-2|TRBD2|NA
TGTGCCAGCACCCCGGGAGGTGGGACTAGGCGCTCCTACGAGCAGTACTTC
CASTPGGGTRRSYEQYF
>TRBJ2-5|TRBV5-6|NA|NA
TGTGCCAGCAGCTCCCAGCGGGTAAACCAAGAGACCCAGTACTTC
CASSSQRVNQETQYF
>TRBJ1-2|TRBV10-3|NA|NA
TGTGCCATCAGTACGACAGGCTATGGCTACACCTTC
CAISTTGYGYTF
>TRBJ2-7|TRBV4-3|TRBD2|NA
TGCGCCAGCAGCCAGGCTAGCGGGGGGGTTTACGAGCAGTACTTC
CASSQASGGVYEQYF
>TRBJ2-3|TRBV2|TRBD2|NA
TGTGCCAGCAGAAGAACCGGGACTAGCAACACAGATACGCAGTATTTT
CASRRTGTSNTDTQYF
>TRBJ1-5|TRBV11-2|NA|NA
TGTGCCAGCAGCTCGCCTGGGCAGGGGCCCATAACCCAGCATTTT
CASSSPGQGPITQHF
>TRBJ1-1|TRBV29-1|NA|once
TGCAGCGCGAGGACAAAAGAGGACACTGAAGCTTTCTTT
CSARTKEDTEAFF
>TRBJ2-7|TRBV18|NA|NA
TGTGCCAGCTCACCAGCAGGGGACTTCTACGAGCAGTACTTC
CASSPAGDFYEQYF
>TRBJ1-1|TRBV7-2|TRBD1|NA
TGTGCCAGCAGCTTAGCCGGTAGTAGGACAGGGCAAAACACTGAAGCTTTCTTT
CASSLAGSRTGQNTEAFF
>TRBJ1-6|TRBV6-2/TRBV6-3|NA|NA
TGTGCCAGCAGTTCGTACCGGGACTCAAATTCACCCCTCCACTTT
CASSSYRDSNSPLHF
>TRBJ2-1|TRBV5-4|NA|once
TGTGCCAGCAGCCAGGGTCAGGACGGACGCTACAATGAGCAGTTCTTC
CASSQGQDGRYNEQFF
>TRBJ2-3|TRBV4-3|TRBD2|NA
TGCGCCAGCAGCCGAAATCTAGCGGGAGAGGTTGATACGCAGTATTTT
CASSRNLAGEVDTQYF
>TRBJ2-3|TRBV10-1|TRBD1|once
TGCGCCAGCAGACCGGGACAGGGTAGCACAGATACGCAGTATTTT
CASRPGQGSTDTQYF
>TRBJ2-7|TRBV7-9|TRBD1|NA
TGTGCCAGCAGCTTATCCCTAGGGACAGGGGGCGAGCAGTACTTC
CASSLSLGTGGEQYF
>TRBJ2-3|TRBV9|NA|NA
TGTGCCAGCAGTTTCGATAGCGGTCAGCGAGATACGCAGTATTTT
CASSFDSGQRDTQYF
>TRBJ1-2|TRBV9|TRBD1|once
TGTGCCAGCACCGTCAGGGGACAGGGGGACTATGGCTACACCTTC
CASTVRGQGDYGYTF
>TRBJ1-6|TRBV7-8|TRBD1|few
TGTGCCAGCAGCACACGACAGGGGGCGCAAAATTCACCCCTCCACTTT
CASSTRQGAQNSPLHF
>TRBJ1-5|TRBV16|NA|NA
TGTGCCAGCAGCCTACGGGGTTTAGGCAATCAGCCCCAGCATTTT
CASSLRGLGNQPQHF
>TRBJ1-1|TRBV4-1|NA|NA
TGCGCCAGCAGCCAAGATAGCCAGGGGCCGAACACTGAAGCTTTCTTT
CASSQDSQGPNTEAFF
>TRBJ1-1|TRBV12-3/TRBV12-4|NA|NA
TGTGCCAGCAGTTTGTCAGGGAACACTGAAGCTTTCTTT
CASSLSGNTEAFF
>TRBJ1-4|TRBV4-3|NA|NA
TGCGCCAGCAGCCAAGACGCACAGGCCCCAAATGAAAAACTGTTTTTT
CASSQDAQAPNEKLFF
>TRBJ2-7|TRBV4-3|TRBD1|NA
TGCGCCAGCAGCCAAGAAAGGACAGGGCCCCAGGAGCAGTACTTC
CASSQERTGPQEQYF
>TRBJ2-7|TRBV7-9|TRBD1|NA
TGTGCCCCCGGACAGGCGCCCTACGAGCAGTACTTC
CAPGQAPYEQYF
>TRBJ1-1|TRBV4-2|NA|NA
TGTGCCAGCAGCCAAGACGGCAAGGTCAGGGTGGAAGCTTTCTTT
CASSQDGKVRVEAFF
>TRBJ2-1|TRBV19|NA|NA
TGTGCCAGTAGTCTATTAGCGGAGGCAAACAATGAGCAGTTCTTC
CASSLLAEANNEQFF
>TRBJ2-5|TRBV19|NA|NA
TGTGCCAGTAGCGAGGCGGACAGAGCCCTTAGGGCCCAGTACTTC
CASSEADRALRAQYF
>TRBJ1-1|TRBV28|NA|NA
TGTGCCAGCACACTGGGAGGGGCCGGGAACACTGAAGCTTTCTTT
CASTLGGAGNTEAFF